This passage covers 17 T cell receptor beta chains from one sample sequenced in a study of radiotherapy plus CTLA-4 blockade in lung cancer. Data came from immunoSEQ multiplex PCR; TCRdb stores just in-frame clones and leaves some out. The sample gives about 97,000 clones, under 85% of which show up once; roughly 2.8% is in the top ten. Sequenced here: peripheral blood, sampled from a patient treated with radiotherapy plus ipilimumab. The receptors shown here come from a human donor with non-small cell lung cancer who had a partial response to radiotherapy plus ipilimumab. Some clones in this sample may be carry-over from other donors' samples.

The rearrangement joins TRBV5-8 to TRBJ2-7; 8 bases align to TRBD1. Unmatched junction bases numbered 8, after V lost 0 bases and J lost 6 bases. Germline CDR1 is SGHTS and CDR2 is YDEGEE. This CDR3 contains 15 residues. CDR3 sequence: CASSLVVQGVREQYF. CDR3 DNA sequence: TGTGCCAGCAGCTTGGTTGTACAGGGGGTCCGCGAGCAGTACTTC.

The chain carries TRBV19 and TRBJ2-5; D uncertain. Germline CDR1 and CDR2: LNHDA and SQIVND (reference sequence). This CDR3 has 12 residues. Trimming removed 1 base from V and 4 bases from J, with 4 bases in between. CDR3 nucleotide sequence: TGTGCCAGTAGTATAGGAGGAGAGACCCAGTACTTC. Amino acid sequence: CASSIGGETQYF.

The chain joins TRBV6-1 to TRBJ2-6; D not resolved. V was clipped by 6 bases and J by 3 bases, with 12 bases between them. CDR3 size: 15 residues. Germline V gene data show CDR1 as MNHNS and CDR2 as SASEGT. The CDR3 reads CASRARLSGANVLTF. The CDR3 bases are TGTGCCAGCAGGGCCCGTTTAAGTGGGGCCAACGTCCTGACTTTC.

CDR3 coding DNA: TGCGCCAGCAGCCAAGATTTGGGTAGGGAGCAGTACTTC. It specifies CASSQDLGREQYF. The chain joins TRBV4-3 to TRBJ2-5; D is possibly TRBD2 (5 bases). The CDR3 has 13 amino acids. Trimming shortened V by 0 bases and J by 11 bases, and 13 bases separated the two germline ends. Germline V gene data show CDR1 as LGHNA and CDR2 as YSLEER.

The chain links TRBV5-6 to TRBJ1-1; 7 nucleotides match TRBD1. This CDR3 is 15 amino acids long. Trimming took 3 bases from V and 0 from J; bases not matched to a gene: 5. CDR1 and CDR2 (germline): SGHDT, YYEEEE. CDR3 nucleotides: TGTGCCAGCAGCTACAAACAGGGGTTGAACACTGAAGCTTTCTTT. Protein product: CASSYKQGLNTEAFF.

The V call is TRBV2, the J call TRBJ2-7; TRBD1 agrees at 8 bases. Per germline, CDR1 SNHLY and CDR2 FYNNEI. V lost 4 bases to trimming and J lost 0 bases; unmatched junction nucleotides: 5. The CDR3 has 15 residues. The CDR3 region has the DNA TGTGCCAGCAGTGTACGGACAGGGAGCTCCTACGAGCAGTACTTC. Translation gives CASSVRTGSSYEQYF.

This clone was counted between two and nine times. The chain uses TRBV11-3 and TRBJ1-2, with 8 bases identical to TRBD1. Per germline, CDR1 SGHNT and CDR2 YENEEA. This CDR3 is built from 13 residues. The ends lost 6 bases at V and 5 bases at J; junction bases unmatched: 5. The CDR3 spells CASRGQANYGYTF. CDR3 in DNA: TGTGCCAGCAGGGGACAGGCCAATTATGGCTACACCTTC.

This clone has a handful of counts. The gene calls are TRBV5-5 and TRBJ1-1; TRBD1 agrees at 11 bases. The germline gives CDR1 SGHKS, CDR2 YYEKEE (reference sequence). The CDR3 spans 13 residues. With V trimmed by 4 bases and J by 11 bases, 7 bases remained unmatched. The CDR3 loop is CASSRDRGFLAFF. The CDR3 DNA sequence: TGTGCCAGCAGCAGGGACAGGGGGTTTTTGGCTTTCTTT.

V and J are TRBV19 and TRBJ1-1; tentatively, D is TRBD1 (5 bases). With 5 bases removed from V and 4 bases from J, the gap between germline ends came to 17 bases. The CDR3 runs to 15 residues. Germline V gene sequence: CDR1 LNHDA, CDR2 SQIVND (reference sequence). CDR3 in amino acids: CASSLGAGWATEAFF. The CDR3 DNA reads as TGTGCCAGTAGTTTAGGAGCAGGGTGGGCCACTGAAGCTTTCTTT.

The CDR3 sequence: CASSLAGTRETQYF. The CDR3 bases are TGTGCCAGCAGCCTTGCCGGGACTAGAGAGACCCAGTACTTC. The rearrangement links TRBV5-4 to TRBJ2-5; 8 bases map to TRBD2. The CDR3 extends over 14 amino acids. V gave up 4 bases and J gave up 4 bases; unmatched junction bases: 6. From germline, CDR1 is SGHNT and CDR2 YYREEE (reference sequence).

This chain joins TRBV6-9 and TRBJ1-5, with TRBD1 matching over 7 bases. The CDR3 runs 17 residues. Germline loops: CDR1 MNHGY, CDR2 SVAAGI. The trim removed 2 bases at V and 4 bases at J, leaving 11 bases unmatched. The CDR3, as DNA: TGTGCCAGCAGTTATATGATTTGGGCAGGGGGAAATCAGCCCCAGCATTTT. This encodes CASSYMIWAGGNQPQHF.

The J gene is TRBJ2-7, the V gene TRBV7-9, with TRBD1 matching over 9 bases. Germline V CDR1 and CDR2: SEHNR, FQNEAQ (reference sequence). This CDR3 is built from 18 residues. J gave up 4 bases and V 1 base, and 14 bases lay outside the gene matches. CDR3 sequence: CASSLGTGDFRIGYEQYF. The CDR3 coding sequence is TGTGCCAGCAGCTTAGGGACAGGGGACTTCCGAATAGGATACGAGCAGTACTTC.

The CDR3 DNA reads as TGCGCCAGCAGCTTACGGACAGGGGGCTTGACCGGGGAGCTGTTTTTT. It encodes CASSLRTGGLTGELFF. The V gene is TRBV5-1, the J gene TRBJ2-2; 11 bases are a match to TRBD1. Germline V gives CDR1 SGHRS, CDR2 YFSETQ. The trim removed 2 bases at V and 5 bases at J, leaving 5 bases unmatched. The CDR3 sequence is 16 residues long.

The chain carries TRBV7-7 and TRBJ2-3; D may be TRBD2 (6 bases). The CDR3 runs 14 residues. The germline V gene encodes CDR1 SSHAT and CDR2 FNYEAQ (reference sequence). Trimming shortened V by 5 bases and J by 0 bases, and 9 bases separated the two germline ends. CDR3 nucleotides: TGTGCCAGCAGCGCGGGGATTAGCACAGATACGCAGTATTTT. Residues: CASSAGISTDTQYF.

This clone was observed once. This sequence joins TRBV19 and TRBJ2-7; D call uncertain. CDR1 is LNHDA and CDR2 is SQIVND in the germline V gene (reference sequence). V was trimmed by 3 bases and J by 10 bases, leaving 19 bases between them. This CDR3 has 14 amino acids. CDR3 sequence (DNA): TGTGCCAGTAGTATGGCACTCAGCCGAGGAGATCAGTACTTC. It yields the protein CASSMALSRGDQYF. The complete variable domain, with remaining parts taken from reference TRBV19 and TRBJ2-7, reads DGGITQSPKYLFRKEGQNVTLSCEQNLNHDAMYWYRQDPGQGLRLIYYSQIVNDFQKGDIAEGYSVSREKKESFPLTVTSAQKNPTAFYLCASSMALSRGDQYFGPGTRLTVT.

The chain carries TRBV28 and TRBJ2-5, with D possibly TRBD2 on 6 matching bases. This CDR3 is built from 16 residues. Trimming removed 5 bases at V and 2 bases at J, with 18 bases between. From germline, CDR1 is MDHEN and CDR2 SYDVKM. The CDR3 bases are TGTGCCAGCAGTCCCCACGCGGGACGCGGACAAGAGACCCAGTACTTC. Amino acid sequence: CASSPHAGRGQETQYF.

The rearrangement links TRBV10-1 to TRBJ2-3; the match to TRBD2 covers 9 bases. CDR3 length equals 14 residues. Germline CDR1 WNHNN, CDR2 SYGVQD (reference sequence). Trimming took 0 bases from V and 12 from J; bases not matched to a gene: 7. Here the CDR3 reads CASSESMASGAQYF. CDR3 nucleotide sequence: TGCGCCAGCAGTGAGTCGATGGCTAGCGGGGCTCAGTATTTT.